A selection of T cell receptor beta chains follows, all from one sample in a study of blood T cell repertoires in COVID-19. Produced via immunoSEQ multiplex PCR; TCRdb's table is partial and in-frame only. The sample lists around 280,000 clones, around 90% occurring once. The sequenced sample was PBMCs or T cells enriched from blood (not recorded which). All receptors come from a young woman with acute COVID-19. The CDR3 runs from the conserved cysteine through the conserved F or W. D genes are given only for firm matches. Not all rows give a size; the values are once, few, many and, for expanded clones, a class.

D gene,clone size,V gene,J gene,CDR3 DNA,CDR3 protein
.,.,TRBV29-1,TRBJ1-1,TGCAGCGGTGTATATAAGGGAGGGCAGGGTTACACTGAAGCTTTCTTT,CSGVYKGGQGYTEAFF
TRBD1,.,TRBV27,TRBJ1-3,TGTGCCAGCAGTCTAGGAGGGGGCAGCGCTGGAAACACCATATATTTT,CASSLGGGSAGNTIYF
.,.,TRBV15,TRBJ1-5,TGTGCCCCAAATCACGGAGGGAGCAATCAGCCCCAGCATTTT,CAPNHGGSNQPQHF
TRBD1,.,TRBV5-1,TRBJ1-1,TGCGCCAGCAGCTTCCATGGCGACAGGGGGCTGGTGAACACTGAAGCTTTCTTT,CASSFHGDRGLVNTEAFF
TRBD1,.,TRBV19,TRBJ2-1,TGTGCCAGTAGAAGACAGGGGGCGCCTTACAATGAGCAGTTCTTC,CASRRQGAPYNEQFF
.,.,TRBV28,TRBJ2-1,TGTGCCAGCAGTTTACTGGGGGGAGACAATGAGCAGTTCTTC,CASSLLGGDNEQFF
.,.,TRBV2,TRBJ1-2,TGTGCCAGCAGCGGAACCAGGGGTCTCAACTATGGCTACACCTTC,CASSGTRGLNYGYTF
TRBD2,.,TRBV9,TRBJ2-7,TGTGCCAGCAGCGTTACGGGGACTAGCGGGAGCGAGCAGTACTTC,CASSVTGTSGSEQYF
.,.,TRBV12-5,TRBJ1-5,TGTGCTAGTGGTGCAGATAGCAATCAGCCCCAGCATTTT,CASGADSNQPQHF
.,few,TRBV18,TRBJ2-4,TGTGCCAGCTCACCGCAACAGGGAACGATGGCCAAAAACATTCAGTACTTC,CASSPQQGTMAKNIQYF
.,.,TRBV7-9,TRBJ2-7,TGTGCCAGCAGCTTAAAGGTTCGGGGCGGAGCGGGACAATACGAGCAGTACTTC,CASSLKVRGGAGQYEQYF
TRBD1,.,TRBV29-1,TRBJ2-7,TGCAGCGTTGCGACAGGGTCCTACGAGCAGTACTTC,CSVATGSYEQYF
.,.,TRBV10-3,TRBJ1-2,TGTGCCATCAGTGAACAGGGCCAGGTGGATGGCTACACCTTC,CAISEQGQVDGYTF
.,.,TRBV18,TRBJ1-1,TGTGCCAGCTCACCTCCTGCAGGGGTGAACACTGAAGCTTTCTTT,CASSPPAGVNTEAFF
.,.,TRBV19,TRBJ2-1,TGTGCCAGTAGCAGCAGGGGAAGGGATGAGCAGTTCTTC,CASSSRGRDEQFF
TRBD2,.,TRBV20-1,TRBJ2-2,TGCAGTGCTAGTCTAGCGGCTGACGCCGGGGAGCTGTTTTTT,CSASLAADAGELFF
.,.,TRBV20-1,TRBJ2-7,TGCAGTGCCCGGGGAGTCGAGCAGTACTTC,CSARGVEQYF
TRBD1,.,TRBV5-6,TRBJ1-6,TGTGCCAGCAGCCTGTACAGGGGTAATTCACCCCTCCACTTT,CASSLYRGNSPLHF
.,.,TRBV21-1,TRBJ1-4,TGTGCCAGCAGCAGAGACAGGGATGGAACTAATGAAAAACTGTTTTTT,CASSRDRDGTNEKLFF
TRBD2,.,TRBV30,TRBJ2-1,TGTGCCTGGAGCATCGACTTTACGGGAGGGTTCAATGAGCAGTTCTTC,CAWSIDFTGGFNEQFF
.,.,TRBV20-1,TRBJ2-5,TGCAGTGGCGAAGTCTGGGAGACCCAGTACTTC,CSGEVWETQYF
.,.,TRBV10-2,TRBJ1-1,TGCGCCAGCAGTGAGTCTGGGGGGGAGACTGAAGCTTTCTTT,CASSESGGETEAFF
TRBD2,.,TRBV19,TRBJ2-7,TGTGCCAGTAGCCAAGCGGGGGCGGGACGCTACGAGCAGTACTTC,CASSQAGAGRYEQYF
.,.,TRBV5-5,TRBJ2-3,TGTGCCAGCAGCCTTGGAGTCTGGGGCACAGATACGCAGTATTTT,CASSLGVWGTDTQYF
.,.,TRBV2,TRBJ2-7,TGTGCCAGCAGTGTAGCGGCCTTCGAGCAGTACTTC,CASSVAAFEQYF
TRBD2,.,TRBV30,TRBJ2-2,TGTGCCTGGAGCGGGCCCCTCGCGGGAGGGCCCACCGGGGAGCTGTTTTTT,CAWSGPLAGGPTGELFF
.,.,TRBV6-4,TRBJ2-6,TGTGCCAGCAGTGAACTAGGTGGGGCCAACGTCCTGACTTTC,CASSELGGANVLTF
TRBD2,.,TRBV19,TRBJ2-1,TGTGCCAGTAGTCTCAGACTAGCGGGAACGGTTCCATACAATGAGCAGTTCTTC,CASSLRLAGTVPYNEQFF
.,many,TRBV18,TRBJ1-5,TGTGCCAGCTCACCGACAGACACTTATAGCAATCAGCCCCAGCATTTT,CASSPTDTYSNQPQHF
TRBD1,.,TRBV14,TRBJ2-7,TGTGCCAGCAGCCAACTGGCTGGGACAGACTACGAGCAGTACTTC,CASSQLAGTDYEQYF
TRBD1,.,TRBV29-1,TRBJ2-2,TGCAGCGTTGGAAAAACAGGGGGTCCCGGGGAGCTGTTTTTT,CSVGKTGGPGELFF
TRBD2,.,TRBV7-9,TRBJ2-1,TGTGCCAGCAGCTTATACGGGTCTAGCGGTACCTACAATGAGCAGTTCTTC,CASSLYGSSGTYNEQFF
TRBD2,.,TRBV19,TRBJ2-1,TGTGCCAGTAGTCAGGGGACTAGCGGGAGGGCCGTCTACAATGAGCAGTTCTTC,CASSQGTSGRAVYNEQFF
TRBD1,.,TRBV18,TRBJ1-2,TGTGCCAGCTCACAGGACAGGGGGACCTATGGCTACACCTTC,CASSQDRGTYGYTF
TRBD1,.,TRBV7-9,TRBJ1-1,TGTGCCAGCAGCTTAAAACAATACGGACAGGGAAGCACTGAAGCTTTCTTT,CASSLKQYGQGSTEAFF
TRBD2,.,TRBV29-1,TRBJ2-1,TGCAGCGCTCCAGCGGGAAGCTCCTACAATGAGCAGTTCTTC,CSAPAGSSYNEQFF
.,.,TRBV19,TRBJ1-3,TGTGCCAGTAGTATCCGGGACACCTTCGGAAACACCATATATTTT,CASSIRDTFGNTIYF
.,.,TRBV12-5,TRBJ2-5,TGTGCTAGTGGTTTCCGGCCAGCGATGCGGCTAGAGACCCAGTACTTC,CASGFRPAMRLETQYF
TRBD1,.,TRBV29-1,TRBJ1-3,TGCAGCGTGACGACAGGGGGCTCTGGAAACACCATATATTTT,CSVTTGGSGNTIYF
.,.,TRBV19,TRBJ2-2,TGTGCCAGTAGTCGGGACTCCTTGGGCGGGGAGCTGTTTTTT,CASSRDSLGGELFF
TRBD2,.,TRBV11-2,TRBJ2-3,TGTGCCAGCAGGGCTAGCGGGAGTGGCGCAGATACGCAGTATTTT,CASRASGSGADTQYF
TRBD2,.,TRBV14,TRBJ2-3,TGTGCCAGCAGCCATCGACTAGCGGGAGGGTACCTCGGGACAGATACGCAGTATTTT,CASSHRLAGGYLGTDTQYF
TRBD1,.,TRBV7-9,TRBJ2-7,TGTGCCAGCAGCTTCGGGACAGGGGGGACCTACGAGCAGTACTTC,CASSFGTGGTYEQYF
TRBD2,.,TRBV4-2,TRBJ2-1,TGTGCCAGCAGCCAAGGGACTAGCGGGAACTATGAGCAGTTCTTC,CASSQGTSGNYEQFF
TRBD1,.,TRBV7-6,TRBJ1-2,TGTGCCAGCAGCCCCACAGGGGACGGCTACACCTTC,CASSPTGDGYTF
TRBD2,.,TRBV20-1,TRBJ2-7,TGCAGTGCTAGTCCCCTGCGGGAGGGCGGCGAGCAGTACTTC,CSASPLREGGEQYF
TRBD2,.,TRBV29-1,TRBJ2-7,TGCAGCGGGGAACTAGCGACTACCTACGAGCAGTACTTC,CSGELATTYEQYF
.,.,TRBV2,TRBJ1-5,TGTGCCAGCACTTTGCAGGGTCCCGGACAGCCCCAGCATTTT,CASTLQGPGQPQHF
.,.,TRBV7-3,TRBJ2-2,TGTGCCAGCAGCTTAAATAGGGGTACCGGGGAGCTGTTTTTT,CASSLNRGTGELFF
TRBD2,.,TRBV28,TRBJ2-7,TGTGCCAGCACCCGAGAACGGGAGGGGCTTTACGAGCAGTACTTC,CASTREREGLYEQYF
.,.,TRBV6-5,TRBJ1-6,TGTGCCAGCAGTTACTCGGGACAAGGCAATTCACCCCTCCACTTT,CASSYSGQGNSPLHF
TRBD2,few,TRBV7-9,TRBJ2-1,TGTGCCAGCAGCTCCGGACTAGTTCTCGCGAATGAGCAGTTCTTC,CASSSGLVLANEQFF
.,.,TRBV27,TRBJ2-1,TGTGCCAGCAGTTTACTAATCCCTCGGCCAGGGACTCAGTCCTACAATGAGCAGTTCTTC,CASSLLIPRPGTQSYNEQFF
.,.,TRBV2,TRBJ2-2,TGTGCCAGCATCGGGGCCGGGGAGCTGTTTTTT,CASIGAGELFF
TRBD2,.,TRBV30,TRBJ2-4,TGTGCCTGGAGTGCACAACTAGCGGGAGGGGGCATTCAGTACTTC,CAWSAQLAGGGIQYF